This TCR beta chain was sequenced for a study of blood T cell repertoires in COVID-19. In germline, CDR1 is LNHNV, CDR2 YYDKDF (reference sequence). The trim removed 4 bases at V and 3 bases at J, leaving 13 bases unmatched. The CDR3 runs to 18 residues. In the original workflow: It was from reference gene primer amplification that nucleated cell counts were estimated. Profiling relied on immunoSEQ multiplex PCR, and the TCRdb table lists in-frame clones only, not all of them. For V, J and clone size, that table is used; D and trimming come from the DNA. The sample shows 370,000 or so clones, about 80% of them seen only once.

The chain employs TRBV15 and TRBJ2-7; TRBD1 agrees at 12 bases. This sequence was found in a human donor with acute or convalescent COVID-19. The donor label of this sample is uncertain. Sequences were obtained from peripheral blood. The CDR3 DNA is TGTGCCACCAGCATGGGACAGGGGGCAGGTCCGGGAAGCTACGAGCAGTACTTC. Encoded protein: CATSMGQGAGPGSYEQYF.